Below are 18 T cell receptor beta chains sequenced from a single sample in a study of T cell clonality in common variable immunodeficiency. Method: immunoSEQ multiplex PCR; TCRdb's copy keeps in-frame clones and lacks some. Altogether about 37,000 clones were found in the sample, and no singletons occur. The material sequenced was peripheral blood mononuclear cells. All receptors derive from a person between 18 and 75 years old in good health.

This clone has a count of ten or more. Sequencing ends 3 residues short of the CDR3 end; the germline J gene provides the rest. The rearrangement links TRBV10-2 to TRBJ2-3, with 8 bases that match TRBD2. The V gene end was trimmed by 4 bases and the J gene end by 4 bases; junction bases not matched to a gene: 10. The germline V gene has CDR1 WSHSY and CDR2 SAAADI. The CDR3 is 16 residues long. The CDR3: CASSARSGGRADTQYF. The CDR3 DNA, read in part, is TGCGCCAGCAGTGCCCGGAGCGGGGGTAGGGCAGATACG.

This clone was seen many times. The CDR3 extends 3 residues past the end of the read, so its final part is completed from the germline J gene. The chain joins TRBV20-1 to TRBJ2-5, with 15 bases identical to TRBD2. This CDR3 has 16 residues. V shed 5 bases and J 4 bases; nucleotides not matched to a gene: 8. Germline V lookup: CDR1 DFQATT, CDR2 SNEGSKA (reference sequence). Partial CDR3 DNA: TGCAGTGCTCTAAGGACTAGCGGGAGGGCCTCAGAGACC. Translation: CSALRTSGRASET. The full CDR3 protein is CSALRTSGRASETQYF.

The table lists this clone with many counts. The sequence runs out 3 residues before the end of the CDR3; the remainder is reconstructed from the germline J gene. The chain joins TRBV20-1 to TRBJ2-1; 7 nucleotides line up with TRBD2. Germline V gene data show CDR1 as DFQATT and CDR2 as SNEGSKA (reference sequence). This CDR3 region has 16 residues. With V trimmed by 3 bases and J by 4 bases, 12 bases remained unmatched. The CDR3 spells CSASLEGQRGYNEQFF. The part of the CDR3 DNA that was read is TGCAGTGCTAGCCTCGAGGGGCAGCGGGGATACAATGAG.

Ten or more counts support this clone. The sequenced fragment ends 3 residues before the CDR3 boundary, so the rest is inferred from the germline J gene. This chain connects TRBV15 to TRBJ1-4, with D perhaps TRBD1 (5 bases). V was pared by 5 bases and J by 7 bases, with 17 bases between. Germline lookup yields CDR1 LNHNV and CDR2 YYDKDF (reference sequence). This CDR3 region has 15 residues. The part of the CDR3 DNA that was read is TGTGCCACCAGCTTAGAGGCCCAGGGTACTGAAAAA. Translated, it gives CATSLEAQGTEK. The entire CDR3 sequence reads CATSLEAQGTEKLFF.

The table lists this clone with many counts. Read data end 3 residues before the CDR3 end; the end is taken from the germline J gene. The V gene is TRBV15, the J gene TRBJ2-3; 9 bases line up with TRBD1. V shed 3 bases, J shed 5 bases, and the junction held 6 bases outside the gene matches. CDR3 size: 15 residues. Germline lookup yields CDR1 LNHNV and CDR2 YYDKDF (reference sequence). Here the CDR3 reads CATSSPGQGLDTQYF. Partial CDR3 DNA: TGTGCCACCAGCAGCCCGGGACAGGGCTTAGATACG.

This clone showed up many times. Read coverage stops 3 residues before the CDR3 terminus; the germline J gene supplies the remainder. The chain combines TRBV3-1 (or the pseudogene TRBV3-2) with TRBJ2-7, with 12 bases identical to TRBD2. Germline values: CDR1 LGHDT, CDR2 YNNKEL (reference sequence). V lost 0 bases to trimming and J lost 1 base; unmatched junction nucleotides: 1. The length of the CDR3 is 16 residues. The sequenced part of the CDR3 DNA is TGTGCCAGCAGCCAAGACCTAGCGGGAGGGTCCTACGAG. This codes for CASSQDLAGGSYE. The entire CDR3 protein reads CASSQDLAGGSYEQYF.

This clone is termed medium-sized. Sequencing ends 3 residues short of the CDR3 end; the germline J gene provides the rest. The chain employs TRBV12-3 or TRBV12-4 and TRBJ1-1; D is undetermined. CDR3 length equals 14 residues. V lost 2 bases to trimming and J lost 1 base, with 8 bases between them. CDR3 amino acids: CASSLLAANTEAFF. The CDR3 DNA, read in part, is TGTGCCAGCAGTTTACTAGCGGCGAACACTGAA.

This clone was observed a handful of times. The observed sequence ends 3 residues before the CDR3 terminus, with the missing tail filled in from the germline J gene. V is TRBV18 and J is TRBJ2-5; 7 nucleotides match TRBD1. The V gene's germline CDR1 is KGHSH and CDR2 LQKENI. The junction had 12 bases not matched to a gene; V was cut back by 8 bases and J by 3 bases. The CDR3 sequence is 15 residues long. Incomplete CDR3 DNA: TGTGCCAGCGCTCCGGCACAGGGGCCGAAAGAGACC. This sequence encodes CASAPAQGPKET. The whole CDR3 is CASAPAQGPKETQYF.

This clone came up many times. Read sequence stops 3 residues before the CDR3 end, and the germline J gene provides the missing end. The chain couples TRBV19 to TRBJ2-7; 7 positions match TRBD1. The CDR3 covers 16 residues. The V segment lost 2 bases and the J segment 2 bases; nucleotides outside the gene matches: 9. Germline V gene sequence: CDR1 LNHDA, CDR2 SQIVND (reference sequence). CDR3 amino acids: CASSITSGRGTYEQYF. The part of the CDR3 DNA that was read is TGTGCCAGTAGTATAACCTCGGGCAGGGGGACCTACGAG.

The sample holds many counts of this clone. CDR3 DNA, as far as it was read: TGTGCCAGCAGCTTGAGCCTAGCGGTAGATACG. This codes for CASSLSLAVDT. The full CDR3 is CASSLSLAVDTQYF. The chain links TRBV5-6 to TRBJ2-3; TRBD2 matches 7 bases. The read terminates 3 residues ahead of where the CDR3 ends, so the germline J gene completes it. The germline CDR1 and CDR2 sequences are SGHDT and YYEEEE. The V segment lost 1 base and the J segment 5 bases; nucleotides outside the gene matches: 4. This CDR3 spans 14 amino acids. The full variable domain, rest sourced from reference TRBV5-6 and TRBJ2-3, is DAGVTQSPTHLIKTRGQQVTLRCSPKSGHDTVSWYQQALGQGPQFIFQYYEEEERQRGNFPDRFSGHQFPNYSSELNVNALLLGDSALYLCASSLSLAVDTQYFGPGTRLTVL.

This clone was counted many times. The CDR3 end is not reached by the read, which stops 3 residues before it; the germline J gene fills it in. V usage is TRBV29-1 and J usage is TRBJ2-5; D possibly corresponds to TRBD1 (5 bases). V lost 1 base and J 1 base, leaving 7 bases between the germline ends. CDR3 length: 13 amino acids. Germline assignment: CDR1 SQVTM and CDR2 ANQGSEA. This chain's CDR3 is CSVEADSQETQYF. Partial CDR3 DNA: TGCAGCGTTGAAGCCGACAGCCAAGAGACC.

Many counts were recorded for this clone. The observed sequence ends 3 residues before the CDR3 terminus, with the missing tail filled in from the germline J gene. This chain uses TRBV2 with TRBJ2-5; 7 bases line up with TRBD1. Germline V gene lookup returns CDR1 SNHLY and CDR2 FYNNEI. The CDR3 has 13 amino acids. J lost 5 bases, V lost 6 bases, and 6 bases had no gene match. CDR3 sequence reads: CASSAGGWETQYF. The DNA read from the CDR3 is TGTGCCAGCAGCGCAGGGGGTTGGGAGACC.

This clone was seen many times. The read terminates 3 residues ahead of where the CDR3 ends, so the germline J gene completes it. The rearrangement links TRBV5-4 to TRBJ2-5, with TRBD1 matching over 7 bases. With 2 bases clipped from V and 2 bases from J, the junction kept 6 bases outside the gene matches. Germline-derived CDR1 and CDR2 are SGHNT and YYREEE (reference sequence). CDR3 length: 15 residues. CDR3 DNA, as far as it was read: TGTGCCAGCAGCTTAGGGGGCGCTGGACAAGAGACC. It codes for CASSLGGAGQET. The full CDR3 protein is CASSLGGAGQETQYF.

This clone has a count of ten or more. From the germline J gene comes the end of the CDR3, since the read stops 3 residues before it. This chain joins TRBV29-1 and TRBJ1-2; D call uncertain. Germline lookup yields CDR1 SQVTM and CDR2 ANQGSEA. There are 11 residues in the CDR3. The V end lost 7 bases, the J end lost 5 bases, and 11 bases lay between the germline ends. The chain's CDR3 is CSGATPYGYTF. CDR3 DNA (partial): TGCAGCGGGGCCACTCCGTATGGC.

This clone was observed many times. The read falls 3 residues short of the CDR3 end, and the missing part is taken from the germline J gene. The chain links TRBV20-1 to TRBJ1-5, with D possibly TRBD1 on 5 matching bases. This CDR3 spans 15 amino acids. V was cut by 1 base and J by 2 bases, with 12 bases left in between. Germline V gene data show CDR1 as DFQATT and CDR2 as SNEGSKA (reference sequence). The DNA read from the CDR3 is TGCAGTGCTAGAGCCTCAGGGAAGGGCAATCAGCCC. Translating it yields CSARASGKGNQP. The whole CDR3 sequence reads CSARASGKGNQPQHF.

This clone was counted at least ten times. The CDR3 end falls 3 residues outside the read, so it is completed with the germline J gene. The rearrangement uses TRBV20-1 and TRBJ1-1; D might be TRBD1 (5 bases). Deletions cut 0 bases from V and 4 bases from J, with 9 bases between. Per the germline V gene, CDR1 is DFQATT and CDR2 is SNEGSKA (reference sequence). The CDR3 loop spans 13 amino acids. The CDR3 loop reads CSARDPGLTEAFF. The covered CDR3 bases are TGCAGTGCTAGAGATCCAGGGCTCACTGAA.

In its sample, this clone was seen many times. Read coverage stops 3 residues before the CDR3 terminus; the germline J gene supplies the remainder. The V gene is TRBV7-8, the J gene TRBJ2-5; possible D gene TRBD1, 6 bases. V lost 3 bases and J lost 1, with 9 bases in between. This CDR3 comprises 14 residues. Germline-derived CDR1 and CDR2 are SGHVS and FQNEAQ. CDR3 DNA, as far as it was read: TGTGCCAGCAGCTTCGGACAGCCCCAAGAGACC. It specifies CASSFGQPQET. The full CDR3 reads CASSFGQPQETQYF.

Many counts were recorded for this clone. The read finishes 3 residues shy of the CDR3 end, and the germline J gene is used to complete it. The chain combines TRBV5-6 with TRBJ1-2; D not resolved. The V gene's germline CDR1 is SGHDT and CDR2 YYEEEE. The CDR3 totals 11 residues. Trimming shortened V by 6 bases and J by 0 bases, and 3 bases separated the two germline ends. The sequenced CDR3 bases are TGTGCCAGCACGTCTAACTATGGC. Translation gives CASTSNYG. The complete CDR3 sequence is CASTSNYGYTF.